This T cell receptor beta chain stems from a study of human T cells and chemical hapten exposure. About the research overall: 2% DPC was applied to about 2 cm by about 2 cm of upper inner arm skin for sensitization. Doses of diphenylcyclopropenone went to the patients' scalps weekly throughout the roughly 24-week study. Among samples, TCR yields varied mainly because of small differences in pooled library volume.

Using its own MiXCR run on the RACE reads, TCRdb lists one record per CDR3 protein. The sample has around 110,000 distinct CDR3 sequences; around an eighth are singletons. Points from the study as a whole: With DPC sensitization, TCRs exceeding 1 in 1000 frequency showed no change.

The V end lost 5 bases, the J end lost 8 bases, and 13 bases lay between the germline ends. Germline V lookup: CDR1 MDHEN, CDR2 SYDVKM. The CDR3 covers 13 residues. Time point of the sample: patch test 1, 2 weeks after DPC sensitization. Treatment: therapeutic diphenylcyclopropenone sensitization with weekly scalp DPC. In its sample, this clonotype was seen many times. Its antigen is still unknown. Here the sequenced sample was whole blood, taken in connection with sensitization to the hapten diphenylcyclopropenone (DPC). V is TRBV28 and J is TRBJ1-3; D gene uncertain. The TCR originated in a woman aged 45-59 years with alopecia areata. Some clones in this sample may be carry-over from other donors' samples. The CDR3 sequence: CASSPGSKDTIYF. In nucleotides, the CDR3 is TGTGCCAGCAGTCCCGGGTCGAAGGACACCATATATTTT.